This T cell receptor (beta chain) is drawn from a study of blood T cell repertoires in COVID-19. Study at large: Whether acute or convalescent, the COVID-19 samples came from the United States, Italy and Spain. In each case, the material was cDNA or gDNA derived from T cells, B-cell-depleted T cells, or PBMCs.

The count of this clone is one. The V gene end was trimmed by 5 bases and the J gene end by 9 bases; junction bases not matched to a gene: 4. The CDR3 runs 15 residues. Germline values: CDR1 SGHVS, CDR2 FQNEAQ. As originally analysed: For nucleated cells, counts were estimated from reference gene primer amplification. TCRdb's table, derived via immunoSEQ multiplex PCR, lists solely in-frame clones and lacks some. V, J and clone size reflect that table, while D and trimming were determined from the DNA. In the table there are 270,000 or so clones, about four fifths of which are singletons. The receptor comes from a woman under 30 with acute or convalescent COVID-19. The chain has TRBV7-8 and TRBJ2-1; 16 bases match TRBD2. Specimen: peripheral blood. CDR3 region: CASSPGTSGRVEQFF. The CDR3 region has the DNA TGTGCCAGCAGCCCTGGGACTAGCGGGAGGGTTGAGCAGTTCTTC.